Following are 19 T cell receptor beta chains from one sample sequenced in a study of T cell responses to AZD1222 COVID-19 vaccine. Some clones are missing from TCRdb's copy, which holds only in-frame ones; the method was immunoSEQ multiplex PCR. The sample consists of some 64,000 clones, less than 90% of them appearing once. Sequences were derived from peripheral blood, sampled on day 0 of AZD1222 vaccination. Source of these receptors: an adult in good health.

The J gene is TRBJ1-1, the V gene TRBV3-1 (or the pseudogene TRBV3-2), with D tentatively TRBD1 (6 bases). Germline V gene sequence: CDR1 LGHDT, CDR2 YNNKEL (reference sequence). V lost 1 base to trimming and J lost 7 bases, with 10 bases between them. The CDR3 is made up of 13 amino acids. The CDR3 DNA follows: TGTGCCAGCAGCCAAGGGGGGGCCAGTGAAGCTTTCTTT. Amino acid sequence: CASSQGGASEAFF.

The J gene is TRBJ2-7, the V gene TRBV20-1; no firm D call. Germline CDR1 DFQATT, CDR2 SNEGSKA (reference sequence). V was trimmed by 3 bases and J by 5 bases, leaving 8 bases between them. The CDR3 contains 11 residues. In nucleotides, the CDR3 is TGCAGTGCTAGTATCTATAACGAGCAGTACTTC. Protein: CSASIYNEQYF.

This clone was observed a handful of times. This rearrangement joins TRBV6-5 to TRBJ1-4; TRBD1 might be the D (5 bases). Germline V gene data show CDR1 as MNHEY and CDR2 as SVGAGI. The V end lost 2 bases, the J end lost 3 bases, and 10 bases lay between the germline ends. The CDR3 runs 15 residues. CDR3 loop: CASSYKGEANEKLFF. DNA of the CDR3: TGTGCCAGCAGTTACAAAGGGGAAGCTAATGAAAAACTGTTTTTT.

CDR3 DNA sequence: TGTGCCAGCAGTATGACCTCTTACGAGCAGTACTTC. Amino acid sequence: CASSMTSYEQYF. This chain connects TRBV6-5 to TRBJ2-7; D remains ambiguous. Trimming removed 5 bases at V and 4 bases at J, with 9 bases between. Per germline, CDR1 MNHEY and CDR2 SVGAGI. This CDR3 is built from 12 residues.

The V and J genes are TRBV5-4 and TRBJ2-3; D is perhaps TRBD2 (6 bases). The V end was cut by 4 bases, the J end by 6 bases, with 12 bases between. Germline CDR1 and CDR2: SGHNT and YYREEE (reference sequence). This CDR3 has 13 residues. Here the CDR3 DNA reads TGTGCCAGCAGCCCGGGGGACTGGGATACGCAGTATTTT. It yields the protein CASSPGDWDTQYF. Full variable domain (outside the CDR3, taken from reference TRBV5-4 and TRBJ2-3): ETGVTQSPTHLIKTRGQQVTLRCSSQSGHNTVSWYQQALGQGPQFIFQYYREEENGRGNFPPRFSGLQFPNYSSELNVNALELDDSALYLCASSPGDWDTQYFGPGTRLTVL.

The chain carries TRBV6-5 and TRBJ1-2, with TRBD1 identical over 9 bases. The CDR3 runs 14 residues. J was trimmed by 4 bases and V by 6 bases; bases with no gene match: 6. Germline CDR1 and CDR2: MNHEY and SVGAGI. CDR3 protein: CASRVDRGSYGYTF. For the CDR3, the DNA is TGTGCCAGCAGAGTTGACAGGGGGAGCTATGGCTACACCTTC.

CDR3 DNA sequence: TGTGCCAGCAGCTCCCAGCAAGGACGCTACGAGCAGTACTTC. It encodes CASSSQQGRYEQYF. This chain uses TRBV7-6 with TRBJ2-7; D is unresolved. Looked up from germline, CDR1 is SGHVS and CDR2 is FNYEAQ. This CDR3 has 14 residues. Trimming stripped 4 bases from V and 3 bases from J, with 13 bases between.

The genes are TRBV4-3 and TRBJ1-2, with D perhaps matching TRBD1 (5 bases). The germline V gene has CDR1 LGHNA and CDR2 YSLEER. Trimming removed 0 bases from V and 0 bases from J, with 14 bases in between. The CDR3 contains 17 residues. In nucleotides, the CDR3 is TGCGCCAGCAGCCAAGATGTAAGTCAGGGAACTAACTATGGCTACACCTTC. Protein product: CASSQDVSQGTNYGYTF.

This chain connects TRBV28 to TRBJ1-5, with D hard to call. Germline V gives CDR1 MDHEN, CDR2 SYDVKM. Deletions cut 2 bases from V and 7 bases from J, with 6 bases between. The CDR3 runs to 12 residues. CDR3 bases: TGTGCCAGCAGTTTAACAGAACAGCCCCAGCATTTT. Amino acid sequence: CASSLTEQPQHF.

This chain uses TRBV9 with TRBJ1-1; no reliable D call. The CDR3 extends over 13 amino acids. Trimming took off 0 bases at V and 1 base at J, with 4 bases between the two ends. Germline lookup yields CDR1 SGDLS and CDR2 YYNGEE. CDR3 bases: TGTGCCAGCAGCGTAGCCAGGAACACTGAAGCTTTCTTT. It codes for CASSVARNTEAFF.

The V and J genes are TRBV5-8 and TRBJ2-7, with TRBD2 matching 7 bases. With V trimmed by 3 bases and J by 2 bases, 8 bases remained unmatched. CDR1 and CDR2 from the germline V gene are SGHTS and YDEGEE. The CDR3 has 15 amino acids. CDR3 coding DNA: TGTGCCAGCAGCTGGGACGGGACTACCACCTACGAGCAGTACTTC. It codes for CASSWDGTTTYEQYF.

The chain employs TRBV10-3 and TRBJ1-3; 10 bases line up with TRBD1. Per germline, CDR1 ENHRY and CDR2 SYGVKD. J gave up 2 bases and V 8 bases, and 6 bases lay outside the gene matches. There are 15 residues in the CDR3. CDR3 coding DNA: TGTGCCATCGGACCGACAGGGGGCGCTGGAAACACCATATATTTT. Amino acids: CAIGPTGGAGNTIYF.

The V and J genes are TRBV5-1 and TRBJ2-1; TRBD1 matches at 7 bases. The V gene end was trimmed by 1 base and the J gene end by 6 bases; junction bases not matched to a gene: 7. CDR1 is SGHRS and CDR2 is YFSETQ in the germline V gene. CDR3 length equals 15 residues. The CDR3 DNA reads TGCGCCAGCAGCTTGAGTGACAGGGACCTCAATGAGCAGTTCTTC. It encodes CASSLSDRDLNEQFF.

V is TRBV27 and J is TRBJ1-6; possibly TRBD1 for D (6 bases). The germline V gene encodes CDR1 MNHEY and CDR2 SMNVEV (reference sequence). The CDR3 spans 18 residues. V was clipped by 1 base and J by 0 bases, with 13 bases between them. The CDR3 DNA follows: TGTGCCAGCAGTTTATATGTCCAGGGGAGCTCCTATAATTCACCCCTCCACTTT. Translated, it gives CASSLYVQGSSYNSPLHF.

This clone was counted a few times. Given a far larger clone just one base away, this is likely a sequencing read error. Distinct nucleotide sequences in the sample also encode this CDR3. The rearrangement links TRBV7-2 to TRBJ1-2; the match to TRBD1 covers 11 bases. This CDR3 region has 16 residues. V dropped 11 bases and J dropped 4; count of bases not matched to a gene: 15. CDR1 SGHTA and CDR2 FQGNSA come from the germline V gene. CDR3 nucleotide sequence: TGTGCCGGAGGTCTGGGGACAGGGGGGTCGGTCTATGGCTACACCTTC. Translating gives CAGGLGTGGSVYGYTF.

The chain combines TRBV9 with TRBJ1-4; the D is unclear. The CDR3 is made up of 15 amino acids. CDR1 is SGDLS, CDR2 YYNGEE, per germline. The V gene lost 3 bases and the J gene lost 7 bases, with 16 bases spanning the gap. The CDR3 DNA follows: TGTGCCAGCAGCGGACCACGAAGTGCTGTTGAAAAACTGTTTTTT. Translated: CASSGPRSAVEKLFF.

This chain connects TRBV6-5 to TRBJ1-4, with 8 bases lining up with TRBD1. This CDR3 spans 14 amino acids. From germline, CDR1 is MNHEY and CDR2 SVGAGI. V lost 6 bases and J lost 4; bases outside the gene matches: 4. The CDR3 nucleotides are TGTGCCAGCAGAAGACAGGGGAGTAATGAAAAACTGTTTTTT. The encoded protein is CASRRQGSNEKLFF.

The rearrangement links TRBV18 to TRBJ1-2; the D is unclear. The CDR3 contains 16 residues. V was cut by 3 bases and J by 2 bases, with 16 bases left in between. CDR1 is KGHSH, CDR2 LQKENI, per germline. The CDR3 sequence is CASSPSQELGNYGYTF. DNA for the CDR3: TGTGCCAGCTCACCGTCTCAGGAATTAGGGAACTATGGCTACACCTTC.

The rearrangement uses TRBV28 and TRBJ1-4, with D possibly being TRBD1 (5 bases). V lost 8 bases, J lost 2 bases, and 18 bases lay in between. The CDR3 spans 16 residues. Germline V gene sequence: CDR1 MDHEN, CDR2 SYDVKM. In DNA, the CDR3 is TGTGCCAGCCGCTTAGGGGCTTCTAGGACTAATGAAAAACTGTTTTTT. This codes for CASRLGASRTNEKLFF.